This T cell receptor beta chain is from a study of blood T cell repertoires in COVID-19 (TCRdb year 2020). At the level of the whole study: Collaborator samples came from the United States, Italy and Spain and covered acute and convalescent phases of COVID-19. The material from the prospective study consisted of cDNA or gDNA derived from T cells, B-cell-depleted T cells, or PBMCs. The dataset comprised deeply sampled blood TCRbeta repertoires from subjects exposed to, actively infected with, or recovered from COVID-19. The repertoires were released in a freely available public database meant as a resource for research on the immune response to SARS-CoV-2. Samples came from the ongoing ImmuneRACE study (first 160 participants) plus 1,254 subjects from 6 global collaborators. Sample metadata almost always included a de-identified subject ID, COVID-19 status, age in years and sex. Where HLA class I and class II types were available, the types were taken from metadata supplied by the sample provider, not from assay-based typing. Results and caveats for the whole study, not just this receptor: How much clinical and demographic metadata was included differed by source and by participant, and the metadata was provided uncurated.

Whole blood was collected in K2EDTA tubes by collaborating institutions according to the institutions' own protocols. Collaborator samples were shipped for TCRbeta analysis as frozen whole blood, isolated PBMCs, or DNA extracted from either sample type. The immunoSEQ Assay, a bias-controlled multiplex PCR, was used to amplify TCRbeta CDR3 regions from genomic DNA. As for the authors' bioinformatics: The number of nucleated cells in each sample was estimated by amplification of reference gene primers within the assay. To quantify the absolute abundance of each unique TCRbeta CDR3 rearrangement, sequence reads were collapsed and filtered. For each sample, productive Simpson clonality was calculated as the square root of Simpson's diversity index over productive rearrangements. In its TCRdb copy, this immuneACCESS table keeps in-frame sequences only and misses some clones. Where compared with another copy, unresolved V genes explain less than half of these, and the others have no known cause. The D gene and trimming were derived from the DNA, and the V and J assignments and clone size from that table. Counted in this sample were 75,000 or so clones; approximately 80% of them appeared once. The ten top clones hold about 5.6% of the sample.

Compared with germline, V lacks 6 bases and J lacks 4 bases; bases without a gene match: 5. The CDR3 contains 15 residues, cysteine and phenylalanine counted. The DNA shown is the 45-base CDR3, in frame from base 1. CDR1 is given as SGHTA and CDR2 as FQGTGA, both from the germline V gene. This clone has just one count. Its antigen remains unidentified. Base qualities are not at hand, and no much larger clone is one base apart. Input material: peripheral blood. Rearrangement joined TRBV7-3 to TRBJ2-3; 12 of the junction bases match TRBD2. The sequence derives from a man between 60 and 75 years old with active or convalescent COVID-19. At the DNA level, the sequence is TGTGCCAGCAGACTAGCGGGGGGTAGGGCAGATACGCAGTATTTT. This codes for CASRLAGGRADTQYF.